The 28 T cell receptor beta chains listed next were all sequenced from one sample in a study of shared clonotypes between healthy human individuals. TCRdb keeps only in-frame clones here, not all; method: immunoSEQ multiplex PCR. The sample has 1.5 million to 2.5 million clones, roughly 94% seen once. The naive CD8 subset, CD45RO-negative cells positively selected for CCR7, excluded terminally differentiated effector memory CD45RA+ cells. Sequencing used naive CD8+ T cells sorted from blood. The receptors originated from a young man in good health.

V is TRBV27 and J is TRBJ2-2, with a tentative D call TRBD1 (5 bases). From germline, CDR1 is MNHEY and CDR2 SMNVEV (reference sequence). This CDR3 is built from 15 residues. V lost 3 bases to trimming and J lost 5 bases, with 13 bases between them. The CDR3 DNA reads TGTGCCAGCAGTTTTGCCTTAGGGGCGACCGGGGAGCTGTTTTTT. As protein: CASSFALGATGELFF.

Points on this clone: This sample includes further DNA sequences coding for the same CDR3. The gene calls are TRBV27 and TRBJ2-2; D is undetermined. The CDR3 has 13 residues. The germline CDR1 and CDR2 sequences are MNHEY and SMNVEV (reference sequence). The ends were cut back, 3 bases at V and 3 bases at J, with 5 bases in the middle. The CDR3 here is CASSLGYTGELFF. The CDR3 DNA follows: TGTGCCAGCAGTTTGGGTTACACCGGGGAGCTGTTTTTT.

In DNA, the CDR3 is TGTGCCAGCAGCTTAGCGCGGGGGGAGACCCAGTACTTC. Protein sequence: CASSLARGETQYF. The chain employs TRBV7-2 and TRBJ2-5; 7 bases match TRBD2. In germline, CDR1 is SGHTA, CDR2 FQGNSA. V was clipped by 0 bases and J by 5 bases; unmatched bases: 0. The CDR3 consists of 13 residues.

The J gene is TRBJ1-3, the V gene TRBV11-2, with D uncertain. V was trimmed by 0 bases and J by 0 bases, leaving 12 bases between them. This CDR3 has 17 residues. CDR1 is SGHAT, CDR2 FQNNGV, per germline. The CDR3 DNA sequence: TGTGCCAGCAGCTTAGATCCAGAAAACTTCTCTGGAAACACCATATATTTT. It specifies CASSLDPENFSGNTIYF.

In its sample, this clone was seen once. The sample holds other DNA sequences that translate to the same CDR3. This chain joins TRBV27 and TRBJ1-5, with D unclear. The V end was cut by 0 bases, the J end by 0 bases, with 3 bases between. The CDR3 extends over 14 amino acids. CDR1 is MNHEY and CDR2 is SMNVEV in the germline V gene (reference sequence). In DNA form, the CDR3 reads TGTGCCAGCAGTTTATCCCTTAGCAATCAGCCCCAGCATTTT. It yields the protein CASSLSLSNQPQHF.

The chain combines TRBV28 with TRBJ1-2; D call uncertain. V shed 0 bases and J shed 4 bases, with 9 bases lying between them. This CDR3 is built from 14 residues. The germline CDR1 and CDR2 sequences are MDHEN and SYDVKM. The CDR3 coding sequence is TGTGCCAGCAGTTTATGGGGAATGGCCTATGGCTACACCTTC. Encoded protein: CASSLWGMAYGYTF.

The V and J genes are TRBV7-9 and TRBJ1-6; D gene uncertain. CDR3 size: 16 residues. CDR1 is SEHNR and CDR2 is FQNEAQ in the germline V gene (reference sequence). V lost 3 bases and J 6 bases, leaving 15 bases between the germline ends. CDR3 region: CASSLVNQEPNSPLHF. The CDR3 nucleotides are TGTGCCAGCAGCTTGGTGAACCAGGAGCCTAATTCACCCCTCCACTTT.

Regarding this clone: This sample includes further DNA sequences coding for the same CDR3. The chain recombines TRBV4-1 with TRBJ2-7; D unresolved. The germline V and J ends were trimmed by 1 base and 4 bases, with 8 bases remaining between them. The CDR3 covers 13 residues. Germline assignment: CDR1 MGHRA and CDR2 YSYEKL. CDR3 region: CASSQGNAYEQYF. As DNA, the CDR3 is TGCGCCAGCAGCCAAGGGAATGCTTACGAGCAGTACTTC.

V gene TRBV21-1 combines with J gene TRBJ2-2; TRBD1 is the table's D call and was not checked against the DNA. TRBV21-1 is annotated as a pseudogene. CDR3 length equals 14 residues. CDR3 residues: CASSKTSNTGELFF. The DNA for the CDR3 is TGTGCCAGCTCTAAGACATCGAACACCGGGGAGCTGTTTTTT.

The chain uses TRBV4-1 and TRBJ2-7, with a tentative D call TRBD1 (5 bases). The CDR3 is 14 residues long. Germline CDR1 and CDR2: MGHRA and YSYEKL. Trimming removed 5 bases from V and 4 bases from J, with 15 bases in between. CDR3 DNA: TGCGCCAGCAGCTCGACCTCCCAGGGTTACGAGCAGTACTTC. Its translation: CASSSTSQGYEQYF.

The rearrangement joins TRBV9 to TRBJ2-5; TRBD1 or TRBD2 may be the D gene (5 bases each). This CDR3 contains 15 residues. V was pared by 4 bases and J by 2 bases, with 15 bases between. In germline, CDR1 is SGDLS, CDR2 YYNGEE. CDR3 DNA sequence: TGTGCCAGCAGCCAACAACCCGGGGCACAAGAGACCCAGTACTTC. Translation: CASSQQPGAQETQYF.

The rearrangement joins TRBV27 to TRBJ2-7; D possibly matches TRBD1 or TRBD2 (7 bases each). The V gene lost 7 bases and the J gene lost 2 bases, with 24 bases spanning the gap. The CDR3 loop spans 17 amino acids. Germline loops: CDR1 MNHEY, CDR2 SMNVEV (reference sequence). CDR3: CASTSSGGDSPPYEQYF. CDR3 coding DNA: TGTGCCAGCACCTCTAGTGGGGGGGACAGCCCTCCCTACGAGCAGTACTTC.

The J gene is TRBJ2-2, the V gene TRBV9; tentatively, D is TRBD2 (5 bases). The CDR3 length is 15 residues. V was clipped by 2 bases and J by 4 bases, with 12 bases between them. Germline V CDR1 and CDR2: SGDLS, YYNGEE. CDR3 DNA sequence: TGTGCCAGCAGCGTGGTCCGGGATTTCACCGGGGAGCTGTTTTTT. It is translated as CASSVVRDFTGELFF.

A single count supports this clone. This chain joins TRBV2 and TRBJ2-7; 7 bases are a match to TRBD1. The CDR3 totals 11 residues. Germline values: CDR1 SNHLY, CDR2 FYNNEI. This chain's CDR3 is CAAGPGGEQYF. The CDR3 coding sequence is TGTGCAGCCGGTCCAGGGGGCGAGCAGTACTTC.

The V gene is TRBV27, the J gene TRBJ2-7; 7 positions match TRBD2. The CDR3 spans 13 residues. In germline, CDR1 is MNHEY, CDR2 SMNVEV (reference sequence). V lost 6 bases to trimming and J lost 5 bases; unmatched junction nucleotides: 7. Here the CDR3 DNA reads TGTGCCAGCAGCGGGACTATCACCCACGAGCAGTACTTC. Translating it yields CASSGTITHEQYF.

The chain links TRBV7-9 to TRBJ2-7, with 8 positions matching TRBD1. From germline, CDR1 is SEHNR and CDR2 FQNEAQ (reference sequence). The CDR3 consists of 13 residues. Trimming removed 8 bases from V and 4 bases from J; junction bases left unmatched: 7. Here the CDR3 DNA reads TGTGCCAGCGAATCAGGGGGCGGATACGAGCAGTACTTC. Its translation: CASESGGGYEQYF. The whole variable domain, filled in from reference TRBV7-9 and TRBJ2-7, reads DTGVSQNPRHKITKRGQNVTFRCDPISEHNRLYWYRQTLGQGPEFLTYFQNEAQLEKSRLLSDRFSAERPKGSFSTLEIQRTEQGDSAMYLCASESGGGYEQYFGPGTRLTVT.

This clone came up once. V usage is TRBV25-1 and J usage is TRBJ1-2; no definite D call. Between the trimmed V and J ends, which lost 2 bases and 5 bases, there was a span of 15 bases. The CDR3 is made up of 15 amino acids. Germline lookup yields CDR1 MGHDK and CDR2 SYGVNS. DNA for the CDR3: TGTGCCAGCAGTGAAAGAGGGCTCTCCTTTTATGGCTACACCTTC. It translates to CASSERGLSFYGYTF.

The chain joins TRBV28 to TRBJ1-4, with D tentatively TRBD1 (5 bases). Germline V gene data show CDR1 as MDHEN and CDR2 as SYDVKM. This CDR3 is 12 amino acids long. Trimming took off 3 bases at V and 7 bases at J, with 6 bases between the two ends. The CDR3 loop is CASSLTVEKLFF. CDR3 coding DNA: TGTGCCAGCAGTTTGACAGTTGAAAAACTGTTTTTT. Full variable domain (missing parts from reference TRBV28 and TRBJ1-4): DVKVTQSSRYLVKRTGEKVFLECVQDMDHENMFWYRQDPGLGLRLIYFSYDVKMKEKGDIPEGYSVSREKKERFSLILESASTNQTSMYLCASSLTVEKLFFGSGTQLSVL.

The rearrangement uses TRBV30 and TRBJ1-6; maybe TRBD1 (5 bases). There are 15 residues in the CDR3. Germline CDR1 GTSNPN, CDR2 SVGIG (reference sequence). V shed 5 bases and J shed 0 bases, with 11 bases lying between them. The CDR3 coding sequence is TGTGCCTGGCGGACCGACAGCTCCTATAATTCACCCCTCCACTTT. Translated, it gives CAWRTDSSYNSPLHF.

This clone was detected once. The J gene is TRBJ2-7, the V gene TRBV27; the D call may be TRBD1 or TRBD2 (5 bases each). In germline, CDR1 is MNHEY, CDR2 SMNVEV (reference sequence). The CDR3 consists of 15 residues. V was pared by 7 bases and J by 0 bases, with 16 bases between. The CDR3 coding sequence is TGTGCCAGCATAGGACCGGGGCCGAGCTCCTACGAGCAGTACTTC. Translation gives CASIGPGPSSYEQYF.

The V call is TRBV4-1, the J call TRBJ1-4; perhaps TRBD1 as D (6 bases). V gave up 0 bases and J gave up 5 bases, with 16 bases separating them. The CDR3 has 17 amino acids. The germline gives CDR1 MGHRA, CDR2 YSYEKL. The CDR3 coding sequence is TGCGCCAGCAGCCAAGATGACTTGGGGGCCGTGAATGAAAAACTGTTTTTT. It encodes CASSQDDLGAVNEKLFF.

The CDR3 coding sequence is TGTGCCAGCAGCTTAATTTCGACTAGCGGGAGGGGTAGGGAGCAGTACTTC. Translation: CASSLISTSGRGREQYF. The chain links TRBV7-9 to TRBJ2-7, with TRBD2 matching 14 bases. This CDR3 spans 17 amino acids. J gave up 7 bases and V 2 bases, and 10 bases lay outside the gene matches. CDR1 SEHNR and CDR2 FQNEAQ come from the germline V gene (reference sequence).

The chain recombines TRBV10-1 with TRBJ2-2, with 10 bases identical to TRBD1. Germline loops: CDR1 WNHNN, CDR2 SYGVQD (reference sequence). This CDR3 has 16 amino acids. Germline trimming cut 3 bases from V and 6 bases from J; bases unmatched to any gene: 7. The CDR3 loop is CASSDPTGGVSGELFF. CDR3 nucleotide sequence: TGCGCCAGCAGTGATCCGACAGGGGGCGTTTCCGGGGAGCTGTTTTTT.

This sequence joins TRBV9 and TRBJ2-1, with TRBD2 identical over 9 bases. V lost 4 bases and J lost 1; bases outside the gene matches: 6. The CDR3 is 16 amino acids. Per the germline V gene, CDR1 is SGDLS and CDR2 is YYNGEE. DNA for the CDR3: TGTGCCAGCAGCTACGCTAGCGGGGCGTCCTACAATGAGCAGTTCTTC. This gives the protein CASSYASGASYNEQFF.

CDR3 sequence: CASGETGFQPQHF. The CDR3 DNA reads TGTGCCAGCGGAGAGACAGGGTTTCAGCCCCAGCATTTT. The rearrangement joins TRBV27 to TRBJ1-5; TRBD1 agrees at 7 bases. After removal of 8 bases from V and 6 bases from J, the junction contained 7 bases not matched to a gene. Germline loops: CDR1 MNHEY, CDR2 SMNVEV (reference sequence). This CDR3 is built from 13 residues.

The V and J genes are TRBV6-1 and TRBJ2-7; possible D gene TRBD2, 5 bases. CDR1 and CDR2 from the germline V gene are MNHNS and SASEGT. Trimming cost V 2 bases and J 4 bases, with 18 bases left between them. The length of the CDR3 is 16 residues. CDR3 DNA: TGTGCCAGCAGTGAATTTTTGAGAGGGAACGGGTACGAGCAGTACTTC. It encodes CASSEFLRGNGYEQYF.

The V gene is TRBV25-1, the J gene TRBJ1-3, with D unclear. The CDR3 sequence is 14 residues long. Looked up from germline, CDR1 is MGHDK and CDR2 is SYGVNS. Trimming removed 3 bases from V and 0 bases from J, with 6 bases in between. CDR3 sequence (DNA): TGTGCCAGCAGTGATGACCACTCTGGAAACACCATATATTTT. It translates to CASSDDHSGNTIYF. Using reference TRBV25-1 and TRBJ1-3 for the parts outside the CDR3, the full variable domain is EADIYQTPRYLVIGTGKKITLECSQTMGHDKMYWYQQDPGMELHLIHYSYGVNSTEKGDLSSESTVSRIRTEHFPLTLESARPSHTSQYLCASSDDHSGNTIYFGEGSWLTVV.

The V call is TRBV5-4, the J call TRBJ1-2, with D maybe TRBD1 (5 bases). V was clipped by 1 base and J by 4 bases, with 23 bases between them. CDR3 length: 18 residues. The germline V gene has CDR1 SGHNT and CDR2 YYREEE (reference sequence). The CDR3 spells CASSLIGTIPFGGYGYTF. In DNA, the CDR3 is TGTGCCAGCAGCTTGATAGGGACTATCCCCTTCGGGGGCTATGGCTACACCTTC.